This paragraph covers one TCR beta chain sequence. Antigen specificity is unknown. Germline V gene sequence: CDR1 LNHDA, CDR2 SQIVND (reference sequence). The ends were cut back, 4 bases at V and 4 bases at J, with 11 bases in the middle. This CDR3 region has 14 residues. TCRdb's copy holds only in-frame clones and misses some; the assay was immunoSEQ multiplex PCR. In the table there are more than 9,000 clones, 81% of which are singletons. The data belong to a study of follicular helper T cells after annual influenza vaccination. Study-wide points: Just roughly 10-21% of cells analyzed had recovered productive TCRB sequences. Successive annual vaccinations recalled a recurrent oligoclonal ICOS+CD38+ cTfh response with influenza-specific clonotypes.

The sample's time point: 2015-2016 season, pre-vaccination. Material: CXCR5+ CD38- circulating T follicular helper cells from blood, obtained on the day of influenza vaccination. Subset: circulating Tfh, non-naive CD4+CXCR5+PD-1+ (ICOS+CD38+ or ICOS-CD38-). The chain recombines TRBV19 with TRBJ1-3, with TRBD1 as a possible D gene (5 bases). This receptor was obtained from an adult who received the influenza vaccine. CDR3 DNA sequence: TGTGCCAGTAGTACCCAGGGAGACGGAAACACCATATATTTT. Amino acid sequence: CASSTQGDGNTIYF.